The rows below give T cell receptor beta chains drawn from one sample of a study of blood T cell repertoires in COVID-19. Clones were read by immunoSEQ multiplex PCR, and TCRdb kept only the in-frame ones, dropping some. The sample contains 200,000 to 250,000 clones, over 80% of which appear only once. The material sequenced was PBMCs or T cells enriched from blood (not recorded which). All receptors come from a woman aged 18-29 years who had recovered from COVID-19. Each CDR3 is given with its conserved first and last residue. A D gene is named only where the DNA matches it firmly. The size of a clone is reported for some rows only, either as once, few or many, or as a class for expanded clones.

clone_size j_call v_call d_call cdr3_nt cdr3_aa
- TRBJ1-2 TRBV4-1 - TGCGCCAGCAGCCAAGATATAGGACAGCTCTATGGCTACACCTTC CASSQDIGQLYGYTF
few TRBJ1-1 TRBV7-9 TRBD1 TGTGCCAGCAGCTTCACAGGGGGTACTGAAGCTTTCTTT CASSFTGGTEAFF
- TRBJ2-1 TRBV20-1 - TGCAGTGCTAGAGTTTTCCAAGAGCAGTTCTTC CSARVFQEQFF
- TRBJ1-3 TRBV7-9 - TGTGCCAGCAGCTTAGCCAGCTCTGGAAACACCATATATTTT CASSLASSGNTIYF
- TRBJ2-7 TRBV9 - TGTGCCAGCAGCGTAGGAGGGTCCCACTACGAGCAGTACTTC CASSVGGSHYEQYF
- TRBJ2-2 TRBV13 - TGTGCCAGCAGGTCGGGATTCACCGGGGAGCTGTTTTTT CASRSGFTGELFF
once TRBJ2-1 TRBV4-1 - TGCGCCAGCAGCCAACGAGGAGGCAATGAGCAGTTCTTC CASSQRGGNEQFF
- TRBJ1-2 TRBV11-1 - TGTGCCAGCAGTCGGAGCATATCTGATGGCTACACCTTC CASSRSISDGYTF
- TRBJ2-1 TRBV28 TRBD2 TGTGCCAGCAGTTTTCCTAGCGGGAGCTACAATGAGCAGTTCTTC CASSFPSGSYNEQFF
few TRBJ1-1 TRBV5-4 - TGTGCCAGCAAGGGGATGAAGAACACTGAAGCTTTCTTT CASKGMKNTEAFF
few TRBJ1-1 TRBV4-2 - TGTGCCAGCAGCCAAGGTGAGTTGAACACTGAAGCTTTCTTT CASSQGELNTEAFF
- TRBJ1-2 TRBV5-1 - TGCGCCAGCAGCAATAACCCCGGACAGCCTTATGGCTACACCTTC CASSNNPGQPYGYTF
- TRBJ2-3 TRBV7-9 TRBD1 TGTGCCAGCAGCTTCGGGGACAGGGAGACAGATACGCAGTATTTT CASSFGDRETDTQYF
- TRBJ1-3 TRBV5-1 - TGCGCCAGCAGTCAGGGTTCCGGAAACACCATATATTTT CASSQGSGNTIYF
- TRBJ2-1 TRBV28 TRBD2 TGTGCCAGCAGCCGCGGACTAGAGTACAATGAGCAGTTCTTC CASSRGLEYNEQFF
once TRBJ1-2 TRBV11-3 TRBD1 TGTGCCAGCACCCGGACAGGGATTAACTATGGCTACACCTTC CASTRTGINYGYTF
- TRBJ2-7 TRBV18 - TGTGCCAGCTCACCACCTCCAGGGTCCTACGAGCAGTACTTC CASSPPPGSYEQYF
- TRBJ2-2 TRBV10-2 - TGCGCCAGCAGCAGACTCTTGAACACCGGGGAGCTGTTTTTT CASSRLLNTGELFF
- TRBJ2-5 TRBV5-4 - TGTGCCAGCAGCTTGAAGGGGGAGACCCAGTACTTC CASSLKGETQYF
once TRBJ2-1 TRBV27 TRBD1 TGTGCCAGCAGTAAAAAGACAGGGGACAAACGCTCCTACAATGAGCAGTTCTTC CASSKKTGDKRSYNEQFF
- TRBJ2-6 TRBV3-1/TRBV3-2 TRBD1 TGTGCCAGCAGCCTTGGGACAGGCGGCTCTGGGGCCAACGTCCTGACTTTC CASSLGTGGSGANVLTF
- TRBJ1-1 TRBV11-1 - TGTGCCAGCAGGTCAAGGAATGCGGGCACTGAAGCTTTCTTT CASRSRNAGTEAFF
- TRBJ2-5 TRBV7-9 - TGTGCCAGCAGCTCGTGGGGGGAGTTCAGAGAGACCCAGTACTTC CASSSWGEFRETQYF
- TRBJ2-1 TRBV3-1/TRBV3-2 - TGTGCCAGCAGCCAAGTCTGGGAGAACAATGAGCAGTTCTTC CASSQVWENNEQFF
- TRBJ1-1 TRBV14 TRBD1 TGTGCCAGCAGCCAATATATCGGACAGGCTGGGACTGAAGCTTTCTTT CASSQYIGQAGTEAFF
- TRBJ1-1 TRBV19 - TGTGCCAGTAGTATACGGGGGGCTATGAACACTGAAGCTTTCTTT CASSIRGAMNTEAFF
once TRBJ1-6 TRBV2 - TGTGCCAGCAGTGCCTTAACAGGGAGACGGGTTTCACCCCTCCACTTT CASSALTGRRVSPLHF
- TRBJ1-1 TRBV6-5 - TGTGCCAGCAGCTCCTTAGGGGGGAACACTGAAGCTTTCTTT CASSSLGGNTEAFF
once TRBJ2-7 TRBV3-1/TRBV3-2 TRBD2 TGTGCCAGCAGCCAAGAGTGGGCGGGAGCGTACGAGCAGTACTTC CASSQEWAGAYEQYF
- TRBJ1-3 TRBV5-1 - TGCGCCAGCAGCTTGGGAACGAGCTCTGGAAACACCATATATTTT CASSLGTSSGNTIYF
- TRBJ1-5 TRBV18 - TGTGCCAGCTCACCCATGGGGGGGCCCCACAATCAGCCCCAGCATTTT CASSPMGGPHNQPQHF
once TRBJ1-1 TRBV9 - TGTGCCAGCAGCGTAGACCTGCGGCCCCCGGGGGAAGCTTTCTTT CASSVDLRPPGEAFF
- TRBJ2-1 TRBV9 TRBD1 TGTGCCAGCAGCTTATGGACAGGGAACTCCTACAATGAGCAGTTCTTC CASSLWTGNSYNEQFF
- TRBJ2-5 TRBV9 TRBD2 TGTGCCAGCAGCGTAGCGGCTAGCGGGGGGCCGAACCAAGAGACCCAGTACTTC CASSVAASGGPNQETQYF
- TRBJ1-1 TRBV7-9 TRBD1 TGTGCCAGCAGCGGGACAGTCTCACTAAGTCCGAACACTGAAGCTTTCTTT CASSGTVSLSPNTEAFF
- TRBJ1-2 TRBV9 TRBD1 TGTGCCAGCAGCGCACTAGGGACAGAAGATTATGGCTACACCTTC CASSALGTEDYGYTF
few TRBJ2-7 TRBV6-2/TRBV6-3 - TGTGCCAGCAGTCAGACACCGAGACCCTACGAGCAGTACTTC CASSQTPRPYEQYF
once TRBJ2-6 TRBV27 TRBD1 TGTGCCACCCCGCCCCCGGGACAGGGGGTCACCTCTGGGGCCAACGTCCTGACTTTC CATPPPGQGVTSGANVLTF
- TRBJ1-2 TRBV4-3 - TGCGCCAGCAGCCAAGATAGCGCAGGAGAGGTTGGCTACACCTTC CASSQDSAGEVGYTF
- TRBJ1-2 TRBV5-5 - TGTGCCTTTGGCGACAGGTCTTCGGGCTACACCTTC CAFGDRSSGYTF
- TRBJ2-3 TRBV28 - TGTGCCAGCAGTCCCACCCAAGCGGTTAGCACAGATACGCAGTATTTT CASSPTQAVSTDTQYF
- TRBJ1-4 TRBV1 - TGCACCAGCAGCCGTCCGACAGGACTTTATGAAAAACTGTTTTTT CTSSRPTGLYEKLFF
- TRBJ2-1 TRBV4-3 - TGCGCCAGCAGCCAGGCACCCTCCAATGAGCAGTTCTTC CASSQAPSNEQFF